The 24 T cell receptor beta chains below come from one sample, sequenced in a study of blood T cell repertoires in COVID-19. Generated by immunoSEQ multiplex PCR, the TCRdb table keeps only in-frame clones and is missing some. The table has some 150,000 clones, about four fifths seen once. Material: peripheral blood. All receptors derive from a woman in her sixties with active or convalescent COVID-19.

This rearrangement joins TRBV5-4 to TRBJ2-7, with TRBD2 as a possible D gene (6 bases). This CDR3 has 14 residues. The V and J ends lost 0 bases and 5 bases respectively, with 12 bases between them. Germline V gene lookup returns CDR1 SGHNT and CDR2 YYREEE (reference sequence). CDR3 amino acids: CASSLALGGDEQYF. As DNA, the CDR3 is TGTGCCAGCAGCTTGGCCTTGGGGGGAGACGAGCAGTACTTC.

The chain carries TRBV6-5 and TRBJ1-1; the match to TRBD1 covers 7 bases. CDR1 is MNHEY, CDR2 SVGAGI, per germline. This CDR3 is 14 amino acids long. V was pared by 10 bases and J by 0 bases, with 8 bases of the junction left unmatched. This chain's CDR3 is CAISQQGMNTEAFF. The CDR3 DNA follows: TGTGCCATCAGCCAACAGGGGATGAACACTGAAGCTTTCTTT.

The chain recombines TRBV7-3 with TRBJ2-2, with D uncertain. CDR1 is SGHTA and CDR2 is FQGTGA in the germline V gene. V lost 2 bases to trimming and J lost 6 bases, with 7 bases between them. This CDR3 has 13 residues. Here the CDR3 DNA reads TGTGCCAGCAGCTTAGTATTCGCCGGGGAGCTGTTTTTT. This sequence encodes CASSLVFAGELFF.

The chain links TRBV10-2 to TRBJ2-7, with D possibly being TRBD2 (5 bases). The CDR3 extends over 14 amino acids. Trimming shortened V by 2 bases and J by 6 bases, and 14 bases separated the two germline ends. Looked up from germline, CDR1 is WSHSY and CDR2 is SAAADI. In DNA, the CDR3 is TGCGCCAGCAGTGAGAGCACCGGGGTCCTCGAGCAGTACGTC. It encodes CASSESTGVLEQYV.

The genes are TRBV5-1 and TRBJ2-2; TRBD1 matches at 10 bases. This CDR3 spans 15 amino acids. The junction had 5 bases not matched to a gene; V was cut back by 4 bases and J by 5 bases. Per germline, CDR1 SGHRS and CDR2 YFSETQ. The CDR3 is CASSPTGGGTGELFF. CDR3 nucleotide sequence: TGCGCCAGCAGCCCGACAGGGGGCGGGACCGGGGAGCTGTTTTTT.

The V call is TRBV24-1, the J call TRBJ1-5; D is perhaps TRBD1 (6 bases). The CDR3 contains 14 residues. Trimming left V 2 bases short and J 4 bases short, with 8 bases between. CDR1 and CDR2 from the germline V gene are KGHDR and SFDVKD. CDR3 amino acids: CATSDYRDNQPQHF. The DNA of the CDR3 is TGTGCCACCAGTGATTACAGGGATAATCAGCCCCAGCATTTT.

This clone was recorded only once. The genes are TRBV28 and TRBJ2-1, with 9 bases matching TRBD2. V dropped 1 base and J dropped 4; count of bases not matched to a gene: 2. Germline loops: CDR1 MDHEN, CDR2 SYDVKM. The CDR3 is 15 amino acids. The CDR3 sequence: CASSLFAGGYNEQFF. CDR3 in DNA: TGTGCCAGCAGTTTATTCGCGGGGGGGTACAATGAGCAGTTCTTC. The complete variable domain, with remaining parts taken from reference TRBV28 and TRBJ2-1, reads DVKVTQSSRYLVKRTGEKVFLECVQDMDHENMFWYRQDPGLGLRLIYFSYDVKMKEKGDIPEGYSVSREKKERFSLILESASTNQTSMYLCASSLFAGGYNEQFFGPGTRLTVL.

The genes are TRBV6-5 and TRBJ2-7, with a weak D call TRBD1 (6 bases). Germline V CDR1 and CDR2: MNHEY, SVGAGI. The CDR3 has 15 residues. Trimming left V 5 bases short and J 1 base short, with 15 bases between. CDR3 sequence reads: CASSRQSTGSYEQYF. DNA for the CDR3: TGTGCCAGCAGTCGTCAGTCGACAGGTTCCTACGAGCAGTACTTC.

The J gene is TRBJ2-3, the V gene TRBV7-8; TRBD2 might be the D (6 bases). The CDR3 has 15 residues. Trimming took 3 bases from V and 2 from J, leaving 12 bases between them. Germline assignment: CDR1 SGHVS and CDR2 FQNEAQ. The CDR3 bases are TGTGCCAGCAGCTTGATTAGCGGATTCACAGATACGCAGTATTTT. Its translation is CASSLISGFTDTQYF.

This rearrangement joins TRBV5-1 to TRBJ1-1; D uncertain. Germline assignment: CDR1 SGHRS and CDR2 YFSETQ. CDR3 length: 14 residues. Trimming cost V 4 bases and J 1 base, with 11 bases left between them. CDR3 DNA: TGCGCCAGCAGCATCGACATAGGGAACACTGAAGCTTTCTTT. Translating it yields CASSIDIGNTEAFF. Together with reference TRBV5-1 and TRBJ1-1, the CDR3 gives the full variable domain: KAGVTQTPRYLIKTRGQQVTLSCSPISGHRSVSWYQQTPGQGLQFLFEYFSETQRNKGNFPGRFSGRQFSNSRSEMNVSTLELGDSALYLCASSIDIGNTEAFFGQGTRLTVV.

The rearrangement links TRBV7-2 to TRBJ2-7; TRBD1 aligns across 7 bases. V lost 1 base and J lost 3; bases outside the gene matches: 0. The CDR3 spans 13 residues. The germline V gene has CDR1 SGHTA and CDR2 FQGNSA. CDR3 coding DNA: TGTGCCAGCAGCTTAGACAGGGGCTACGAGCAGTACTTC. Encoded protein: CASSLDRGYEQYF.

The chain recombines TRBV6-2 or TRBV6-3 with TRBJ1-2, with D hard to call. CDR3 size: 18 residues. With 6 bases removed from V and 4 bases from J, the gap between germline ends came to 27 bases. In germline, CDR1 is MNHEY, CDR2 SVGEGT. The CDR3 nucleotides read TGTGCCAGCAGCGACGCAATGGCAGGTGGCGGGTTTGGCTATGGCTACACCTTC. Translation gives CASSDAMAGGGFGYGYTF.

This clone has only one observation. The CDR3 reads CASSLGLASSYNEQFF. CDR3 DNA sequence: TGTGCCAGCAGCTTAGGGCTAGCGAGCTCCTACAATGAGCAGTTCTTC. This chain links TRBV7-2 with TRBJ2-1; TRBD2 might be the D (6 bases). This CDR3 is built from 16 residues. Germline lookup yields CDR1 SGHTA and CDR2 FQGNSA. Trimming removed 1 base from V and 0 bases from J, with 10 bases in between.

This clone was counted between two and nine times. This chain links TRBV6-2 or TRBV6-3 with TRBJ2-1; 8 bases fit TRBD2. The CDR3 length is 16 residues. The V segment lost 6 bases and the J segment 0 bases; nucleotides outside the gene matches: 7. Looked up from germline, CDR1 is MNHEY and CDR2 is SVGEGT. The CDR3 bases are TGTGCCAGCAGCATGATAGCGGGAAGCTCCTACAATGAGCAGTTCTTC. Protein product: CASSMIAGSSYNEQFF.

The chain is built from TRBV28 and TRBJ2-1; D is perhaps TRBD2 (6 bases). The CDR3 is made up of 17 amino acids. V lost 3 bases and J lost 7, with 22 bases in between. CDR1 is MDHEN and CDR2 is SYDVKM in the germline V gene. The CDR3 protein is CASSFPPGGVSGNEQFF. CDR3 sequence (DNA): TGTGCCAGCAGTTTCCCCCCCGGCGGGGTTAGCGGAAATGAGCAGTTCTTC.

The chain has TRBV3-1 (or the pseudogene TRBV3-2) and TRBJ2-2; TRBD2 agrees at 7 bases. CDR3 length: 17 amino acids. Per germline, CDR1 LGHDT and CDR2 YNNKEL (reference sequence). Trimming removed 0 bases from V and 4 bases from J; junction bases left unmatched: 8. This chain's CDR3 is CASSQDGGESGTGELFF. The CDR3 DNA follows: TGTGCCAGCAGCCAAGATGGGGGGGAGAGTGGCACCGGGGAGCTGTTTTTT.

This clone was observed once. The rearrangement links TRBV7-3 to TRBJ2-1; perhaps TRBD1 as D (5 bases). CDR1 and CDR2 (germline): SGHTA, FQGTGA. This CDR3 is 16 amino acids long. The germline V and J ends were trimmed by 3 bases and 6 bases, with 18 bases remaining between them. The CDR3: CASSLSLPGHGNEQFF. Here the CDR3 DNA reads TGTGCCAGCAGCTTGAGCCTCCCAGGGCACGGCAATGAGCAGTTCTTC.

The rearrangement joins TRBV5-1 to TRBJ2-3; TRBD1 agrees at 7 bases. The CDR3 runs 14 residues. V shed 4 bases, J shed 6 bases, and the junction held 8 bases outside the gene matches. From germline, CDR1 is SGHRS and CDR2 YFSETQ. CDR3 in amino acids: CASSVDRLMDTQYF. CDR3 sequence (DNA): TGCGCCAGCAGCGTGGACAGGCTGATGGATACGCAGTATTTT. The entire variable domain, with the rest obtained from reference TRBV5-1 and TRBJ2-3, is as follows: KAGVTQTPRYLIKTRGQQVTLSCSPISGHRSVSWYQQTPGQGLQFLFEYFSETQRNKGNFPGRFSGRQFSNSRSEMNVSTLELGDSALYLCASSVDRLMDTQYFGPGTRLTVL.

The gene calls are TRBV5-6 and TRBJ1-3; D unresolved. Germline assignment: CDR1 SGHDT and CDR2 YYEEEE. Trimming removed 6 bases at V and 4 bases at J, with 14 bases between. The CDR3 is 14 residues long. CDR3 DNA: TGTGCCAGCACCATCAGGAGGGTGGGAAACACCATATATTTT. The encoded protein is CASTIRRVGNTIYF.

The rearrangement joins TRBV4-1 to TRBJ1-1; 10 bases agree with TRBD1. The junction had 3 bases not matched to a gene; V was cut back by 4 bases and J by 4 bases. Germline CDR1 reads MGHRA; CDR2 reads YSYEKL. This CDR3 has 14 residues. The CDR3 spells CASSRTGGFTEAFF. The CDR3, as DNA: TGCGCCAGCAGCCGGACAGGGGGATTCACTGAAGCTTTCTTT.

The rearrangement uses TRBV27 and TRBJ1-4; D is unclear. CDR3 length equals 17 residues. The ends were cut back, 0 bases at V and 8 bases at J, with 19 bases in the middle. Per germline, CDR1 MNHEY and CDR2 SMNVEV (reference sequence). CDR3 nucleotides: TGTGCCAGCAGTTTATCAGCGTCCGGGTGGCTACGGGAAAAACTGTTTTTT. Translation gives CASSLSASGWLREKLFF.

CDR3 region: CASSPDRNSPLHF. CDR3 nucleotide sequence: TGTGCCAGCAGCCCGGACAGGAATTCACCCCTCCACTTT. The V and J genes are TRBV13 and TRBJ1-6; TRBD1 agrees at 7 bases. The germline V gene encodes CDR1 PRHDT and CDR2 FYEKMQ (reference sequence). CDR3 length: 13 residues. With V trimmed by 5 bases and J by 7 bases, 2 bases remained unmatched.

The chain has TRBV6-5 and TRBJ1-2, with 7 nucleotides matching TRBD1. The CDR3 totals 12 residues. Germline CDR1 and CDR2: MNHEY and SVGAGI. The V gene end was trimmed by 5 bases and the J gene end by 9 bases; junction bases not matched to a gene: 6. The CDR3 region is CASSQTGSSYTF. CDR3 DNA: TGTGCCAGCAGTCAGACAGGGAGTAGCTACACCTTC.

The CDR3 coding sequence is TGTGCCAGCAGGGCAGGGGGCAGGGGAGATACGCAGTATTTT. Protein sequence: CASRAGGRGDTQYF. The chain has TRBV5-4 and TRBJ2-3; 8 bases fit TRBD1. Germline V gene sequence: CDR1 SGHNT, CDR2 YYREEE (reference sequence). The CDR3 length is 14 residues. J lost 5 bases, V lost 5 bases, and 7 bases had no gene match.